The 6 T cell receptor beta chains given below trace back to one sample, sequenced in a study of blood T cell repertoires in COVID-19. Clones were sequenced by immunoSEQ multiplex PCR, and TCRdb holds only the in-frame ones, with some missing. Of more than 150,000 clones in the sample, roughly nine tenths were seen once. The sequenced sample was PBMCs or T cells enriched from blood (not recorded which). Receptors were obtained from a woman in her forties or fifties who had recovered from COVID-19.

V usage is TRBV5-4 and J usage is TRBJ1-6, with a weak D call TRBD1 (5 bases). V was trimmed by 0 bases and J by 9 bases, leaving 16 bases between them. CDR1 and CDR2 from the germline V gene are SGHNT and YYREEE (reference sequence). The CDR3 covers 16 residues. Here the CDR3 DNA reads TGTGCCAGCAGCTTGGAAGGGGTAGCTAAAGGTTCACCCCTCCACTTT. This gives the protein CASSLEGVAKGSPLHF.

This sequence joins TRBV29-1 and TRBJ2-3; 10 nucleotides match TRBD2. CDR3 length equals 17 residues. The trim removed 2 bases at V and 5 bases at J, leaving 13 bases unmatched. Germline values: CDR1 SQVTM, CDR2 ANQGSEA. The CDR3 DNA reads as TGCAGCGTTGAATTCGTTGGTAGCGGGAGGCAGGAAGATACGCAGTATTTT. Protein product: CSVEFVGSGRQEDTQYF.

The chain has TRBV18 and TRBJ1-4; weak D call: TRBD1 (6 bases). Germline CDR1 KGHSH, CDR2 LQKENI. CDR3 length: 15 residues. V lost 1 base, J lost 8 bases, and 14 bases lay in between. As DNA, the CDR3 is TGTGCCAGCTCACCACAGGACAGCTCCTACGAAAAACTGTTTTTT. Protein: CASSPQDSSYEKLFF. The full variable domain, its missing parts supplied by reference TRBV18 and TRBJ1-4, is NAGVMQNPRHLVRRRGQEARLRCSPMKGHSHVYWYRQLPEEGLKFMVYLQKENIIDESGMPKERFSAEFPKEGPSILRIQQVVRGDSAAYFCASSPQDSSYEKLFFGSGTQLSVL.

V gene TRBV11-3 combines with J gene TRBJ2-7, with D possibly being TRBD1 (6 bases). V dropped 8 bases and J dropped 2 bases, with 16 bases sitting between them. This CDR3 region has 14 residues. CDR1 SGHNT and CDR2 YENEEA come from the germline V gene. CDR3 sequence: CASLRNRVTYEQYF. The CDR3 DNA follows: TGTGCCAGCCTCCGGAACAGGGTTACCTACGAGCAGTACTTC.

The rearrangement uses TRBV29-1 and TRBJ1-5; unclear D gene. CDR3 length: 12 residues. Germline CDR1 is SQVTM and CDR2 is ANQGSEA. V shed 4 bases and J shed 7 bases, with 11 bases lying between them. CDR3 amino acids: CSVGEGKQPQHF. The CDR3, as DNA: TGCAGCGTTGGTGAGGGAAAGCAGCCCCAGCATTTT.

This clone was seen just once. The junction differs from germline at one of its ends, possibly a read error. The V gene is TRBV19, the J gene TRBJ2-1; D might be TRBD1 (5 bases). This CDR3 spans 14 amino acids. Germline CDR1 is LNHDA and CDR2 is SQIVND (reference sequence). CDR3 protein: CASKAGISSNEQFF. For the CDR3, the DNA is TGTGCCAGTAAGGCAGGGATTTCCTCCAATGAGCAGTTCTTC.